Each of the 14 T cell receptor beta chains below was sequenced from the same sample in a study of blood T cells in healthy people across ages. Primed by a sample-barcoded 5' primer and a J-beta primer mix, a second PCR proceeded for roughly 6 to 12 cycles. Each CDR3 protein gets one entry after TCRdb re-called the 5' RACE reads with MiXCR. Of about 1.7 million distinct CDR3 sequences listed, 25% to 30% are singletons. Sequencing was carried out using blood. These receptors were obtained from a woman in her 30s in good health.

The chain carries TRBV6-5 and TRBJ1-2; D uncertain. Germline loops: CDR1 MNHEY, CDR2 SVGAGI. This CDR3 has 14 amino acids. V was shortened by 6 bases and J by 2 bases, with 13 bases between the two germline ends. The CDR3 DNA sequence: TGTGCCAGCAGAGCACTTGGGGAGAACTATGGCTACACCTTC. Translating it yields CASRALGENYGYTF.

V gene TRBV6-2 or TRBV6-3 combines with J gene TRBJ2-7; D is perhaps TRBD1 (6 bases). V was pared by 10 bases and J by 4 bases, with 14 bases between. Germline CDR1 and CDR2: MNHEY and SVGEGT. CDR3 length: 12 residues. The CDR3 nucleotides read TGTGCCACCAACAGGGATTTTTACGAGCAGTACTTC. This gives the protein CATNRDFYEQYF.

In DNA, the CDR3 is TGCGCCAGCAGCTTCGGGACAGGGGACAATAATTCACCCCTCCACTTT. It codes for CASSFGTGDNNSPLHF. The chain couples TRBV5-1 to TRBJ1-6, with 10 bases that match TRBD1. The CDR3 totals 16 residues. J lost 5 bases, V lost 2 bases, and 4 bases had no gene match. CDR1 is SGHRS and CDR2 is YFSETQ in the germline V gene. The whole variable domain, remainder taken from reference TRBV5-1 and TRBJ1-6, is KAGVTQTPRYLIKTRGQQVTLSCSPISGHRSVSWYQQTPGQGLQFLFEYFSETQRNKGNFPGRFSGRQFSNSRSEMNVSTLELGDSALYLCASSFGTGDNNSPLHFGNGTRLTVT.

This clonotype has a count of ten or more. The CDR3 nucleotides are TGCGCCAGCAGCCAGGAACAGGGGGCGAGTCTCTCCTACGAGCAGTACTTC. This encodes CASSQEQGASLSYEQYF. This chain uses TRBV4-1 with TRBJ2-7; 9 bases map to TRBD1. Looked up from germline, CDR1 is MGHRA and CDR2 is YSYEKL. J was trimmed by 0 bases and V by 3 bases; bases with no gene match: 9. The CDR3 is 17 residues long.

The CDR3 sequence: CASSQSKTAYQETQYF. DNA of the CDR3: TGTGCCAGCTCACAATCCAAGACAGCATACCAAGAGACCCAGTACTTC. The chain has TRBV18 and TRBJ2-5; a weak D match, TRBD1 (5 bases). The CDR3 runs to 16 residues. The V end was cut by 4 bases, the J end by 0 bases, with 15 bases between. CDR1 and CDR2 from the germline V gene are KGHSH and LQKENI.

The chain links TRBV7-3 to TRBJ2-3; D remains unclear. Trimming removed 3 bases at V and 3 bases at J, with 13 bases between. The CDR3 is made up of 15 amino acids. CDR1 is SGHTA and CDR2 is FQGTGA in the germline V gene. The CDR3 here is CASSFPTMGTDTQYF. CDR3 nucleotides: TGTGCCAGCAGCTTTCCTACTATGGGGACAGATACGCAGTATTTT. The whole variable domain, remainder taken from reference TRBV7-3 and TRBJ2-3, is GAGVSQTPSNKVTEKGKYVELRCDPISGHTALYWYRQSLGQGPEFLIYFQGTGAADDSGLPNDRFFAVRPEGSVSTLKIQRTERGDSAVYLCASSFPTMGTDTQYFGPGTRLTVL.

This clonotype was observed many times. V and J are TRBV6-6 and TRBJ1-6, with 7 bases lining up with TRBD1. The CDR3 is 17 amino acids. Germline CDR1 is MNHNY and CDR2 is SVGAGI (reference sequence). J was trimmed by 10 bases and V by 0 bases; bases with no gene match: 12. The CDR3 sequence is CASSYSLLTGEGSPLHF. For the CDR3, the DNA is TGTGCCAGCAGTTACTCCTTATTAACAGGGGAGGGATCACCCCTCCACTTT.

The chain recombines TRBV5-1 with TRBJ1-2; 8 positions match TRBD1. With V trimmed by 4 bases and J by 8 bases, 10 bases remained unmatched. Looked up from germline, CDR1 is SGHRS and CDR2 is YFSETQ. CDR3 size: 14 residues. CDR3 in amino acids: CASSPGQVQEGYTF. The CDR3 DNA reads as TGCGCCAGCAGCCCGGGACAGGTCCAGGAAGGCTACACCTTC.

The V gene is TRBV11-2, the J gene TRBJ2-1, with 8 bases aligning to TRBD2. Germline CDR1 is SGHAT and CDR2 is FQNNGV. The CDR3 is made up of 15 amino acids. V gave up 5 bases and J gave up 9 bases; unmatched junction bases: 12. DNA for the CDR3: TGTGCCAGCAGCCGGAATAGCGGGAAGCGCACTGAGCAGTTCTTC. It is translated as CASSRNSGKRTEQFF.

On this clonotype itself: Since a much larger clone is just one base distant, this may be a read error. V gene TRBV10-3 combines with J gene TRBJ2-7; TRBD1 aligns across 8 bases. J lost 2 bases, V lost 10 bases, and 4 bases had no gene match. The germline CDR1 and CDR2 sequences are ENHRY and SYGVKD. The CDR3 runs 12 residues. CDR3 DNA sequence: TGTGCCAGCTTGGACAGGGCCTACGAGCAGTACTTC. Its translation is CASLDRAYEQYF.

The sample holds many counts of this clonotype. This chain joins TRBV29-1 and TRBJ2-4; D is possibly TRBD1 or TRBD2 (5 bases each). The CDR3 loop spans 14 amino acids. V lost 6 bases to trimming and J lost 0 bases, with 12 bases between them. Per germline, CDR1 SQVTM and CDR2 ANQGSEA. This CDR3 is CSVRVGGAKNIQYF. For the CDR3, the DNA is TGCAGCGTCCGAGTTGGGGGAGCCAAAAACATTCAGTACTTC. The whole variable domain, remainder taken from reference TRBV29-1 and TRBJ2-4, is SAVISQKPSRDICQRGTSLTIQCQVDSQVTMMFWYRQQPGQSLTLIATANQGSEATYESGFVIDKFPISRPNLTFSTLTVSNMSPEDSSIYLCSVRVGGAKNIQYFGAGTRLSVL.

CDR3 residues: CASSGWGNNSYNEQFF. CDR3 in DNA: TGTGCCAGCAGTGGGTGGGGGAATAACTCCTACAATGAGCAGTTCTTC. The rearrangement joins TRBV12-3 or TRBV12-4 to TRBJ2-1; tentatively, D is TRBD1 or TRBD2 (5 bases each). Between the trimmed V and J ends, which lost 5 bases and 0 bases, there was a span of 14 bases. This CDR3 is 16 amino acids long.

The chain joins TRBV29-1 to TRBJ2-2; no clear D. The CDR3 contains 12 residues. Germline CDR1 SQVTM, CDR2 ANQGSEA. The ends were cut back, 5 bases at V and 6 bases at J, with 10 bases in the middle. The CDR3 reads CSVSVTAGELFF. The CDR3, as DNA: TGCAGCGTTAGCGTAACGGCCGGGGAGCTGTTTTTT.

The J gene is TRBJ2-7, the V gene TRBV20-1; 8 bases agree with TRBD2. V lost 2 bases to trimming and J lost 3 bases; unmatched junction nucleotides: 9. Germline-derived CDR1 and CDR2 are DFQATT and SNEGSKA (reference sequence). CDR3 size: 15 residues. The CDR3 protein is CSARRAGLAGYEQYF. CDR3 DNA: TGCAGTGCTAGAAGGGCGGGTCTAGCGGGCTACGAGCAGTACTTC.